These 31 T cell receptor beta chains share one sample of origin, sequenced in a study of radiation and T cells in renal cell carcinoma. Time point here: blood 2 weeks post-SBRT. As to treatment: 15 Gy SBRT to primary tumor, nephrectomy 4 weeks later. Method: immunoSEQ multiplex PCR; TCRdb's copy keeps in-frame clones and lacks some. The sample lists 100,000 to 150,000 clones, approximately 90% occurring once. The source was blood, collected from a patient whose treatment included radiotherapy and nephrectomy. These receptors were collected from a woman between 65 and 79 years old with renal cell carcinoma.

The chain is built from TRBV7-8 and TRBJ2-7; no reliable D call. The CDR3 has 14 residues. Per the germline V gene, CDR1 is SGHVS and CDR2 is FQNEAQ. The ends were cut back, 5 bases at V and 0 bases at J, with 11 bases in the middle. In nucleotides, the CDR3 is TGTGCCAGCAGCGGTCGTCCGAGCTCCTACGAGCAGTACTTC. Its protein product is CASSGRPSSYEQYF.

The chain has TRBV10-3 and TRBJ1-1; D is unresolved. The V gene lost 6 bases and the J gene lost 1 base, with 15 bases spanning the gap. Germline V lookup: CDR1 ENHRY, CDR2 SYGVKD. This CDR3 comprises 15 residues. CDR3 sequence (DNA): TGTGCCATCAGGGATCGGACTGAGGGGAACACTGAAGCTTTCTTT. Amino acids: CAIRDRTEGNTEAFF.

The chain uses TRBV5-4 and TRBJ2-5, with TRBD1 identical over 10 bases. Germline CDR1 is SGHNT and CDR2 is YYREEE (reference sequence). This CDR3 comprises 14 residues. The V segment lost 5 bases and the J segment 5 bases; nucleotides outside the gene matches: 6. The CDR3 bases are TGTGCCAGCAGTCAACCGGGACAGGGGGAGACCCAGTACTTC. It is translated as CASSQPGQGETQYF.

The rearrangement joins TRBV5-4 to TRBJ1-2, with D hard to call. CDR1 is SGHNT, CDR2 YYREEE, per germline (reference sequence). The CDR3 loop spans 14 amino acids. The V end lost 4 bases, the J end lost 3 bases, and 13 bases lay between the germline ends. The CDR3 here is CASSPLLEDYGYTF. CDR3 nucleotides: TGTGCCAGCAGCCCCCTTCTGGAAGACTATGGCTACACCTTC. Full variable domain (rest looked up from reference TRBV5-4 and TRBJ1-2): ETGVTQSPTHLIKTRGQQVTLRCSSQSGHNTVSWYQQALGQGPQFIFQYYREEENGRGNFPPRFSGLQFPNYSSELNVNALELDDSALYLCASSPLLEDYGYTFGSGTRLTVV.

The chain is built from TRBV11-3 and TRBJ2-2; D remains unclear. The CDR3 totals 12 residues. The V gene's germline CDR1 is SGHNT and CDR2 YENEEA. The germline V and J ends were trimmed by 8 bases and 7 bases, with 11 bases remaining between them. The CDR3 region is CASALSVGELFF. The CDR3 nucleotides are TGTGCCAGCGCCCTCTCGGTCGGGGAGCTGTTTTTT. Combining the CDR3 with reference TRBV11-3 and TRBJ2-2 gives the whole variable domain EAGVVQSPRYKIIEKKQPVAFWCNPISGHNTLYWYLQNLGQGPELLIRYENEEAVDDSQLPKDRFSAERLKGVDSTLKIQPAELGDSAVYLCASALSVGELFFGEGSRLTVL.

This clone was seen more than once but under ten times. This chain connects TRBV30 to TRBJ1-1; D call uncertain. The CDR3 loop spans 12 amino acids. Trimming left V 2 bases short and J 7 bases short, with 11 bases between. Per germline, CDR1 GTSNPN and CDR2 SVGIG (reference sequence). This CDR3 reads CAWSTQPLEAFF. CDR3 sequence (DNA): TGTGCCTGGAGTACGCAACCTCTTGAAGCTTTCTTT.

The chain recombines TRBV7-9 with TRBJ2-7, with 9 nucleotides matching TRBD1. The CDR3 totals 14 residues. With 5 bases clipped from V and 2 bases from J, the junction kept 4 bases outside the gene matches. Per the germline V gene, CDR1 is SEHNR and CDR2 is FQNEAQ (reference sequence). The CDR3 is CASSPGQGPYEQYF. As DNA, the CDR3 is TGTGCCAGCAGCCCAGGACAGGGGCCCTACGAGCAGTACTTC. The variable domain in full, with the rest retrieved from reference TRBV7-9 and TRBJ2-7, is DTGVSQNPRHKITKRGQNVTFRCDPISEHNRLYWYRQTLGQGPEFLTYFQNEAQLEKSRLLSDRFSAERPKGSFSTLEIQRTEQGDSAMYLCASSPGQGPYEQYFGPGTRLTVT.

The rearrangement links TRBV19 to TRBJ1-3; D is ambiguous. Trimming left V 2 bases short and J 1 base short, with 9 bases between. CDR1 and CDR2 (germline): LNHDA, SQIVND (reference sequence). This CDR3 has 15 amino acids. The CDR3 DNA follows: TGTGCCAGTAGTATAAGCAGCAGGTCTGGAAACACCATATATTTT. Translated, it gives CASSISSRSGNTIYF.

The chain carries TRBV20-1 and TRBJ1-2; D is unclear. The CDR3 contains 11 residues. Germline CDR1 is DFQATT and CDR2 is SNEGSKA (reference sequence). V was shortened by 2 bases and J by 4 bases, with 5 bases between the two germline ends. Here the CDR3 DNA reads TGCAGTGCTAGACCTATCTATGGCTACACCTTC. Translating gives CSARPIYGYTF.

The J gene is TRBJ2-7, the V gene TRBV10-3; 8 positions match TRBD1. The junction had 4 bases not matched to a gene; V was cut back by 9 bases and J by 6 bases. Germline CDR1 ENHRY, CDR2 SYGVKD. This CDR3 has 11 residues. Here the CDR3 DNA reads TGTGCCATGGGACAGGCGCTCGAGCAGTACTTC. Its protein is CAMGQALEQYF.

The V call is TRBV2, the J call TRBJ2-5; 7 nucleotides match TRBD1. Germline V gene sequence: CDR1 SNHLY, CDR2 FYNNEI. There are 13 residues in the CDR3. V lost 1 base to trimming and J lost 4 bases; unmatched junction nucleotides: 0. CDR3 DNA sequence: TGTGCCAGCAGTGAAGACAGGGGAGAGACCCAGTACTTC. It encodes CASSEDRGETQYF.

The chain is built from TRBV28 and TRBJ2-1, with a tentative D call TRBD2 (7 bases). This CDR3 is built from 17 residues. Germline-derived CDR1 and CDR2 are MDHEN and SYDVKM. The ends were cut back, 3 bases at V and 4 bases at J, with 19 bases in the middle. CDR3 DNA sequence: TGTGCCAGCAGTTTTTTTCAAAGTGGGGGGGCTTACAATGAGCAGTTCTTC. Residues: CASSFFQSGGAYNEQFF. The full variable domain, with the rest looked up from reference TRBV28 and TRBJ2-1, is DVKVTQSSRYLVKRTGEKVFLECVQDMDHENMFWYRQDPGLGLRLIYFSYDVKMKEKGDIPEGYSVSREKKERFSLILESASTNQTSMYLCASSFFQSGGAYNEQFFGPGTRLTVL.

This clone was recorded once. This chain joins TRBV23-1 and TRBJ2-6, with D hard to call. TRBV23-1 counts as an open reading frame of uncertain function. V gave up 1 base and J gave up 1 base, with 11 bases separating them. CDR3 length: 17 residues. CDR3 DNA: TGCGCCAGCAGTCAATGGGGTTTGATTTCTGGGGCCAACGTCCTGACTTTC. Its translation: CASSQWGLISGANVLTF.

This clone was detected only once. The V gene is TRBV19, the J gene TRBJ2-1; 14 bases match TRBD2. Per the germline V gene, CDR1 is LNHDA and CDR2 is SQIVND (reference sequence). The CDR3 extends over 15 amino acids. The trim removed 6 bases at V and 7 bases at J, leaving 5 bases unmatched. For the CDR3, the DNA is TGTGCCAGTAGGGTCGGGACTAGCGGGGGTAATGAGCAGTTCTTC. Translating it yields CASRVGTSGGNEQFF.

This sequence joins TRBV30 and TRBJ1-3; TRBD1 aligns across 9 bases. The J segment lost 4 bases and the V segment lost 3 bases, leaving 10 bases of the junction unmatched. CDR3 length: 16 amino acids. Germline V lookup: CDR1 GTSNPN, CDR2 SVGIG (reference sequence). CDR3 nucleotide sequence: TGTGCCTGGAGCACCACCAGGACAGGGGCCGGAAACACCATATATTTT. Translated, it gives CAWSTTRTGAGNTIYF.

The V gene is TRBV2, the J gene TRBJ1-2, with D possibly matching TRBD1 (5 bases). The V end lost 0 bases, the J end lost 8 bases, and 10 bases lay between the germline ends. The CDR3 has 13 residues. From germline, CDR1 is SNHLY and CDR2 FYNNEI. CDR3 coding DNA: TGTGCCAGCAGTGAAGCTGGGGGTAAAGGCTACACCTTC. Its translation: CASSEAGGKGYTF.

This rearrangement joins TRBV5-8 to TRBJ1-6, with D hard to call. V was pared by 4 bases and J by 10 bases, with 9 bases between. The germline CDR1 and CDR2 sequences are SGHTS and YDEGEE. The CDR3 consists of 12 residues. In DNA, the CDR3 is TGTGCCAGCAGCCCCGAGATCTCACCCCTCCACTTT. This codes for CASSPEISPLHF.

The CDR3 DNA reads as TGCGCCAGCAGCGGAGGGGGGTTAAATGAGCAGTTCTTC. Amino acids: CASSGGGLNEQFF. The chain is built from TRBV5-1 and TRBJ2-1; D is tentatively TRBD1 or TRBD2 (6 bases each). Germline CDR1 and CDR2: SGHRS and YFSETQ. V lost 4 bases, J lost 7 bases, and 12 bases lay in between. The CDR3 sequence is 13 residues long.

The gene calls are TRBV6-6 and TRBJ1-5; tentative D call: TRBD1 (5 bases). The ends were cut back, 2 bases at V and 0 bases at J, with 5 bases in the middle. CDR3 length equals 14 residues. CDR1 is MNHNY and CDR2 is SVGAGI in the germline V gene (reference sequence). CDR3 region: CASSYQGSNQPQHF. The CDR3 nucleotides are TGTGCCAGCAGTTACCAGGGTAGCAATCAGCCCCAGCATTTT.

This clone was observed once. The V and J genes are TRBV7-2 and TRBJ2-5; D is perhaps TRBD1 or TRBD2 (5 bases each). Between the trimmed V and J ends, which lost 3 bases and 1 base, there was a span of 15 bases. The germline V gene encodes CDR1 SGHTA and CDR2 FQGNSA. This CDR3 is built from 16 residues. CDR3 region: CASSLYPGRLQETQYF. The CDR3 nucleotides read TGTGCCAGCAGCTTGTACCCGGGACGGCTCCAAGAGACCCAGTACTTC.

This chain uses TRBV4-1 with TRBJ2-3, with 9 bases fitting TRBD2. After removal of 11 bases from V and 4 bases from J, the junction contained 16 bases not matched to a gene. This CDR3 has 16 amino acids. The germline gives CDR1 MGHRA, CDR2 YSYEKL. CDR3: CAGGTRRGGPADTQYF. The CDR3 bases are TGCGCCGGAGGGACCCGGCGGGGGGGCCCCGCAGATACGCAGTATTTT.

This clone has a single count. The rearrangement uses TRBV5-6 and TRBJ2-3; 8 bases line up with TRBD2. This CDR3 spans 15 amino acids. Trimming took 0 bases from V and 3 from J; bases not matched to a gene: 3. Germline V CDR1 and CDR2: SGHDT, YYEEEE. CDR3 nucleotides: TGTGCCAGCAGCTTGGGACTAGCGAGGACAGATACGCAGTATTTT. This encodes CASSLGLARTDTQYF. The full variable domain, in which reference TRBV5-6 and TRBJ2-3 provide the parts outside the CDR3, is DAGVTQSPTHLIKTRGQQVTLRCSPKSGHDTVSWYQQALGQGPQFIFQYYEEEERQRGNFPDRFSGHQFPNYSSELNVNALLLGDSALYLCASSLGLARTDTQYFGPGTRLTVL.

The chain joins TRBV6-5 to TRBJ1-1, with TRBD1 matching over 7 bases. Trimming removed 4 bases from V and 0 bases from J; junction bases left unmatched: 5. The CDR3 sequence is 15 residues long. Germline V gene data show CDR1 as MNHEY and CDR2 as SVGAGI. The CDR3 here is CASSSPQGMNTEAFF. The CDR3 nucleotides are TGTGCCAGCAGTTCACCACAGGGGATGAACACTGAAGCTTTCTTT.

J is TRBJ1-4 and V is TRBV28; D is perhaps TRBD1 (6 bases). CDR1 is MDHEN, CDR2 SYDVKM, per germline. V lost 9 bases and J 6 bases, leaving 14 bases between the germline ends. This CDR3 has 13 residues. The CDR3 nucleotides are TGTGCCAGTGAACAGGGTCGGGATGAAAAACTGTTTTTT. Amino acids: CASEQGRDEKLFF.

This clone was found a few times. The chain joins TRBV2 to TRBJ2-5; a weak D match, TRBD2 (5 bases). CDR3 size: 12 residues. CDR1 is SNHLY and CDR2 is FYNNEI in the germline V gene. Trimming shortened V by 3 bases and J by 5 bases, and 7 bases separated the two germline ends. Written as DNA, the CDR3 is TGTGCCAGCAGTGAGGAGGCGGAGACCCAGTACTTC. Its translation: CASSEEAETQYF.

This chain joins TRBV9 and TRBJ1-4; 7 nucleotides agree with TRBD1. J gave up 4 bases and V 0 bases, and 6 bases lay outside the gene matches. The CDR3 consists of 16 residues. Germline V gene data show CDR1 as SGDLS and CDR2 as YYNGEE. The CDR3 loop is CASSVEPNRGNEKLFF. The CDR3, as DNA: TGTGCCAGCAGCGTAGAACCCAACAGGGGTAATGAAAAACTGTTTTTT. Combining the CDR3 with reference TRBV9 and TRBJ1-4 gives the whole variable domain DSGVTQTPKHLITATGQRVTLRCSPRSGDLSVYWYQQSLDQGLQFLIQYYNGEERAKGNILERFSAQQFPDLHSELNLSSLELGDSALYFCASSVEPNRGNEKLFFGSGTQLSVL.

The chain joins TRBV10-2 to TRBJ2-7; D may be TRBD1 (6 bases). CDR1 is WSHSY and CDR2 is SAAADI in the germline V gene. The V end was cut by 4 bases, the J end by 4 bases, with 14 bases between. This CDR3 spans 14 amino acids. The CDR3 protein is CASSGAGQLYEQYF. For the CDR3, the DNA is TGCGCCAGCAGTGGGGCCGGACAGCTATACGAGCAGTACTTC.

This clone was recorded once. V and J are TRBV4-1 and TRBJ2-1; D call uncertain. Trimming removed 4 bases at V and 1 base at J, with 5 bases between. The CDR3 is made up of 13 amino acids. CDR1 MGHRA and CDR2 YSYEKL come from the germline V gene. The CDR3 reads CASSPLSYNEQFF. CDR3 DNA sequence: TGCGCCAGCAGCCCCTTATCCTACAATGAGCAGTTCTTC.

This clone was observed a single time. The rearrangement joins TRBV7-8 to TRBJ2-1; D perhaps matches TRBD1 (5 bases). Germline CDR1 is SGHVS and CDR2 is FQNEAQ. Deletions cut 4 bases from V and 7 bases from J, with 11 bases between. The length of the CDR3 is 13 residues. CDR3 region: CASSSTQVNEQFF. The CDR3 DNA follows: TGTGCCAGCAGCTCCACACAGGTAAATGAGCAGTTCTTC.

This clone was recorded only once. This rearrangement joins TRBV30 to TRBJ2-5; 9 bases are shared with TRBD2. Germline V gene lookup returns CDR1 GTSNPN and CDR2 SVGIG (reference sequence). Losses at the gene ends were 1 base for V and 5 bases for J; bases not matched to a gene: 8. This CDR3 is 15 amino acids long. The CDR3 DNA sequence: TGTGCCTGGAGTGCCGGCGGGGGGGCCTTGGAGACCCAGTACTTC. This encodes CAWSAGGGALETQYF.

This clone was seen more than once but under ten times. The chain recombines TRBV9 with TRBJ1-1; the D is unclear. CDR3 size: 15 residues. The germline V gene encodes CDR1 SGDLS and CDR2 YYNGEE. The germline V and J ends were trimmed by 2 bases and 4 bases, with 15 bases remaining between them. CDR3 region: CASSVVSGVSTEAFF. The CDR3 DNA follows: TGTGCCAGCAGCGTGGTCAGCGGCGTTTCCACTGAAGCTTTCTTT.